Included here is one TCR beta chain sequence, with context. TCRdb's copy holds only in-frame clones and misses some; the assay was immunoSEQ multiplex PCR. This sample has about 140,000 clones, with 84% found just once. This record belongs to a study of blood T cell repertoires in COVID-19. Trimming at V came to 7 bases and at J to 3 bases, leaving 8 bases not matched to a gene. This CDR3 is built from 14 residues. Germline CDR1 MDHEN, CDR2 SYDVKM. The TCR comes from a woman aged 18-30 years who had been exposed to COVID-19. Sequenced input: PBMCs or T cells enriched from blood (not recorded which). J is TRBJ2-7 and V is TRBV28, with 8 bases that match TRBD2. This CDR3 is CASTGLASSYEQYF. Written as DNA, the CDR3 is TGTGCCAGCACTGGACTAGCCTCGAGCTACGAGCAGTACTTC.